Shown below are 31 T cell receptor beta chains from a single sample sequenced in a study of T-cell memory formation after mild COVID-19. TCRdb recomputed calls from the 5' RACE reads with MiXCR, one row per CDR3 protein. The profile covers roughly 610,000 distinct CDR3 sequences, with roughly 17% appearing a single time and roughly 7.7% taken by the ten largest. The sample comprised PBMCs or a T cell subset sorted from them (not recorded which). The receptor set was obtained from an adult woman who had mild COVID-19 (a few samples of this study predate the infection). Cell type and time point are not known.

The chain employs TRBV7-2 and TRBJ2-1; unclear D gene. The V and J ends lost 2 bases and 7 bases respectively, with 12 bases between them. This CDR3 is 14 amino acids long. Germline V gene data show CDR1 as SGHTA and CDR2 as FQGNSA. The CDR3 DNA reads TGTGCCAGCAGCTTATGGGGTACGATGAATGAGCAGTTCTTC. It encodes CASSLWGTMNEQFF.

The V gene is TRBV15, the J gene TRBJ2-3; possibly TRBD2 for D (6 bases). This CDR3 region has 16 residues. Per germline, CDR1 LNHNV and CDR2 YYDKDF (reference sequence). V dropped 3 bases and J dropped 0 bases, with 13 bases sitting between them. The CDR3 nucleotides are TGTGCCACCAGCAGCTCTGCGGGGATAAGCACAGATACGCAGTATTTT. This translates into CATSSSAGISTDTQYF. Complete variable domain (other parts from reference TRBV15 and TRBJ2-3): DAMVIQNPRYQVTQFGKPVTLSCSQTLNHNVMYWYQQKSSQAPKLLFHYYDKDFNNEADTPDNFQSRRPNTSFCFLDIRSPGLGDTAMYLCATSSSAGISTDTQYFGPGTRLTVL.

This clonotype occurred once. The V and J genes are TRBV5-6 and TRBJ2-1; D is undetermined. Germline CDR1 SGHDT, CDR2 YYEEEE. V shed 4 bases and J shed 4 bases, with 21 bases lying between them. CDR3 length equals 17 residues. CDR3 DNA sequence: TGTGCCAGCAGCCCCCTCCCACCGGCTTTCATATACAATGAGCAGTTCTTC. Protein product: CASSPLPPAFIYNEQFF.

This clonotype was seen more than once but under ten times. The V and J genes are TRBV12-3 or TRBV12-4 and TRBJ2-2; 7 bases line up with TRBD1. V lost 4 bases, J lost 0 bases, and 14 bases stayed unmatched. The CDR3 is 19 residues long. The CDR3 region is CASSSLVPSGTANTGELFF. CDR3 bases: TGTGCCAGCAGTTCCCTAGTGCCCTCCGGGACAGCGAACACCGGGGAGCTGTTTTTT.

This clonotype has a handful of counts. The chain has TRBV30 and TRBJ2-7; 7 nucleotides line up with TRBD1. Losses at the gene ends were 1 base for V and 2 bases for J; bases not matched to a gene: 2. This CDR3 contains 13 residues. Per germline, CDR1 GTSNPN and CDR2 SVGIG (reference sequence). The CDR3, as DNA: TGTGCCTGGAGTGAGGGGACAGCCTACGAGCAGTACTTC. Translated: CAWSEGTAYEQYF.

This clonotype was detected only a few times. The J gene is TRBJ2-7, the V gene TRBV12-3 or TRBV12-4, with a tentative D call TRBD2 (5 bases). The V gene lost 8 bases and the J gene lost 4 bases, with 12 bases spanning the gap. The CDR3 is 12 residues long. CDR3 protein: CASGRTLYEQYF. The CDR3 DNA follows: TGTGCCAGCGGAAGGACTCTTTACGAGCAGTACTTC.

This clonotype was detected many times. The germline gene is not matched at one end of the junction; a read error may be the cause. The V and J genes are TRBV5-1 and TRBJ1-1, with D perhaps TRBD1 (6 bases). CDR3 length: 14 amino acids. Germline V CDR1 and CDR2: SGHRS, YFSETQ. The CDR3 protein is CASSLGGPNTEAFF. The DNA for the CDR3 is TGTGCCAGCAGTTTAGGGGGGCCGAACACTGAAGCTTTCTTT.

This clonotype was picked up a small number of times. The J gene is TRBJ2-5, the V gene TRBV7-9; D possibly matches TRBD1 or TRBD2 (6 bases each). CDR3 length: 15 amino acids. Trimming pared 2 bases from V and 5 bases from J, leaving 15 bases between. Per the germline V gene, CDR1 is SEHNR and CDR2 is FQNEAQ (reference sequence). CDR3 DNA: TGTGCCAGCAGCTTAACGGGGGCAAGATGGGAGACCCAGTACTTC. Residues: CASSLTGARWETQYF.

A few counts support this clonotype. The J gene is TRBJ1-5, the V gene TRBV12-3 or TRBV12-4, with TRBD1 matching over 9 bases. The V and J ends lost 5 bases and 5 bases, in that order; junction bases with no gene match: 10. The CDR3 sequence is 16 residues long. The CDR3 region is CASSTQMGQGYQPQHF. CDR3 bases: TGTGCCAGCAGTACCCAAATGGGACAGGGATATCAGCCCCAGCATTTT.

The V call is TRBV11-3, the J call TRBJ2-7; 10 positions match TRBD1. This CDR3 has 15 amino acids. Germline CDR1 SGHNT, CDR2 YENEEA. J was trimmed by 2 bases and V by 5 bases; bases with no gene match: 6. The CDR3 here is CASSGTGVLAYEQYF. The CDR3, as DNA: TGTGCCAGCAGCGGGACAGGGGTTTTAGCCTACGAGCAGTACTTC.

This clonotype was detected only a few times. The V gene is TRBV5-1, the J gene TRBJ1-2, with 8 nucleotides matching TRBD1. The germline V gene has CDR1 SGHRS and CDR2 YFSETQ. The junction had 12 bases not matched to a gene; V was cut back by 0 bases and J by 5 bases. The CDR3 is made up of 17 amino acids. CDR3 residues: CASSLESSDRGIYGYTF. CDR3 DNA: TGCGCCAGCAGCTTGGAATCCTCCGACAGGGGAATTTATGGCTACACCTTC.

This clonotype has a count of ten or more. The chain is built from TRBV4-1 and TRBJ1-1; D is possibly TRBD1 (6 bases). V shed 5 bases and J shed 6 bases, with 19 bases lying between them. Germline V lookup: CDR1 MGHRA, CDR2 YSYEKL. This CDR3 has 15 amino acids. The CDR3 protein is CASSTNTGSDSEAFF. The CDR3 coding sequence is TGCGCCAGCAGCACCAACACAGGGAGTGATTCTGAAGCTTTCTTT.

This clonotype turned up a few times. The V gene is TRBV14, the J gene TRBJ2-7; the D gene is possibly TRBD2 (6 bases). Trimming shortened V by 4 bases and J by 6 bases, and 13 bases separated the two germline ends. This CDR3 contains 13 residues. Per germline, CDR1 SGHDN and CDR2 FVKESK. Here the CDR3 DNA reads TGTGCCAGCAGCCCCGGAGGGCCTTCCGAGCAGTACTTC. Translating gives CASSPGGPSEQYF.

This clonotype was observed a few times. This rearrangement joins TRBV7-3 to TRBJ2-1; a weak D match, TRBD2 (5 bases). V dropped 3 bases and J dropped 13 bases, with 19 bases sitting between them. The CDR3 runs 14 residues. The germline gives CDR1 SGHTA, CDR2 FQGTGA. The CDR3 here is CASSFYASPALQFF. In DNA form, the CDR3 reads TGTGCCAGCAGCTTTTATGCTAGCCCAGCCTTACAGTTCTTC.

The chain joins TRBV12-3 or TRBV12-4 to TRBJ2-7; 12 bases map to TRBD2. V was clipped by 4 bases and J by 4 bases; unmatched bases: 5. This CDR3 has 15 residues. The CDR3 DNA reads TGTGCCAGCAGTTCCTGGACTAGCGGGGCTTACGAGCAGTACTTC. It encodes CASSSWTSGAYEQYF.

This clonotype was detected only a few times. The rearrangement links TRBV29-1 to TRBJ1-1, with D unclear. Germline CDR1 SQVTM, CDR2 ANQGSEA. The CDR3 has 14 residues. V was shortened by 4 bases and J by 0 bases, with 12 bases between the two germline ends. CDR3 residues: CSVVNGGLNTEAFF. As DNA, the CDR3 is TGCAGCGTTGTAAACGGAGGGTTGAACACTGAAGCTTTCTTT.

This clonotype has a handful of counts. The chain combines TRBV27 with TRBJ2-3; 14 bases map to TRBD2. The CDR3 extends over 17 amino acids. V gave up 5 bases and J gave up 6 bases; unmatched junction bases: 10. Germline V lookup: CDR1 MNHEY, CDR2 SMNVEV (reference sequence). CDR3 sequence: CASSTRLAGGPRDTQYF. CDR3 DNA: TGTGCCAGCAGTACTAGACTAGCGGGAGGGCCGCGTGATACGCAGTATTTT.

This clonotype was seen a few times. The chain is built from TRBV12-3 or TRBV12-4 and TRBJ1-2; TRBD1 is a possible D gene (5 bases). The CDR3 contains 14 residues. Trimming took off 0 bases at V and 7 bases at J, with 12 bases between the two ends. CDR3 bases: TGTGCCAGCAGTTTAGCGGTCTTTGGGGGTGGCTACACCTTC. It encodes CASSLAVFGGGYTF.

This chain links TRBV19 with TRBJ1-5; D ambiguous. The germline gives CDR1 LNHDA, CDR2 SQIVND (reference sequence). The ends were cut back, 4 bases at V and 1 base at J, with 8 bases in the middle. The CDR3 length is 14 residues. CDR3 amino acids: CASSRSLSNQPQHF. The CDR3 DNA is TGTGCCAGTAGTAGGAGTTTAAGCAATCAGCCCCAGCATTTT.

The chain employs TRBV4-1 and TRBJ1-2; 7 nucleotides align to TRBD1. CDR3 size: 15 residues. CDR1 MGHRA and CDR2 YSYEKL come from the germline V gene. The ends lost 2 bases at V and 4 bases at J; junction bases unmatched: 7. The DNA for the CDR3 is TGCGCCAGCAGCCAAACGGACAGGAGTAGCTATGGCTACACCTTC. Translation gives CASSQTDRSSYGYTF.

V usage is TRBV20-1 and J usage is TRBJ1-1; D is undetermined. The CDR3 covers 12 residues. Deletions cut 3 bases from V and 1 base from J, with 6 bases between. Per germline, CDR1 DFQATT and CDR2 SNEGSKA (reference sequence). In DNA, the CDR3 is TGCAGTGCTAGCCCGGGGAACACTGAAGCTTTCTTT. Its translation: CSASPGNTEAFF.

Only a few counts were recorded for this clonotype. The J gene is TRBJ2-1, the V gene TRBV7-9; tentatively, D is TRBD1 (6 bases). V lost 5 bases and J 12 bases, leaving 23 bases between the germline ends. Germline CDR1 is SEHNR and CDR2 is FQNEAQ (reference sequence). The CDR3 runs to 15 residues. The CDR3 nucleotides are TGTGCCAGCAGCATCCCGGACAGTGGAGAGGGACGGCAGTTCTTC. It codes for CASSIPDSGEGRQFF.

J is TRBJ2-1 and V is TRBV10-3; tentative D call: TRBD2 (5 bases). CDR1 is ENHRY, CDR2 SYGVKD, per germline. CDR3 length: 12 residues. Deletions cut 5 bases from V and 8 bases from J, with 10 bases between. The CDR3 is CAISPRGDEQFF. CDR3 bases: TGTGCCATCAGTCCCCGGGGAGATGAGCAGTTCTTC.

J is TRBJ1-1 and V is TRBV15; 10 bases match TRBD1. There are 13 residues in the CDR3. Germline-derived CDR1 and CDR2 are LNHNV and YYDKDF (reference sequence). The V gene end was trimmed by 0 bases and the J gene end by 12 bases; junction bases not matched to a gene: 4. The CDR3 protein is CATSREDRGWTFF. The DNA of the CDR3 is TGTGCCACCAGCAGAGAGGACAGGGGGTGGACTTTCTTT.

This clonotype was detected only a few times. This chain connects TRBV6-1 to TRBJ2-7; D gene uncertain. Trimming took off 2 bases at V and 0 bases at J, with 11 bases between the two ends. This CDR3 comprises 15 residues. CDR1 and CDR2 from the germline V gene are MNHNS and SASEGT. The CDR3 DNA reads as TGTGCCAGCAGTGAACCCGCCCGATACTCCTACGAGCAGTACTTC. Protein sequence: CASSEPARYSYEQYF.

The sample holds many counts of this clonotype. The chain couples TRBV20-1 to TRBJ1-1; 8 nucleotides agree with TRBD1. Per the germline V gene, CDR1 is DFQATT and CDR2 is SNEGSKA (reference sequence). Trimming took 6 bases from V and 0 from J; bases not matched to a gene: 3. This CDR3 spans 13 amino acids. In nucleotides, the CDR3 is TGCAGTGCCGGACAGGGCATGAACACTGAAGCTTTCTTT. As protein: CSAGQGMNTEAFF.

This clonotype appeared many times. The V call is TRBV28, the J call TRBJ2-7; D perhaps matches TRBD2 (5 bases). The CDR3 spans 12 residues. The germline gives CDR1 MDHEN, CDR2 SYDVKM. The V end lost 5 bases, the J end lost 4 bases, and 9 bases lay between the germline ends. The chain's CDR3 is CASSPGLYEQYF. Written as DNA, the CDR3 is TGTGCCAGCAGTCCAGGACTGTACGAGCAGTACTTC.

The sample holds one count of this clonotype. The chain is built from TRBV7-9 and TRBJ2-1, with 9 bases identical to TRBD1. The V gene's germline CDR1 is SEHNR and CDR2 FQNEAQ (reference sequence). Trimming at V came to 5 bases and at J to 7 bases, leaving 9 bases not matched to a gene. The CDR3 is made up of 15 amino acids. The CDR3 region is CASSNRGRIVNEQFF. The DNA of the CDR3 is TGTGCCAGCAGCAACAGGGGGCGTATAGTAAATGAGCAGTTCTTC.

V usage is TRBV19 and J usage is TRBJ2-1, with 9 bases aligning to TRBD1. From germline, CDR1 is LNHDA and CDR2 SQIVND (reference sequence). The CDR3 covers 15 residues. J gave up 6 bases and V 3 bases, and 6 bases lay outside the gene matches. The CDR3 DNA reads TGTGCCAGTAGTATGCTGGGACAGGGAACCAATGAGCAGTTCTTC. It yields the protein CASSMLGQGTNEQFF. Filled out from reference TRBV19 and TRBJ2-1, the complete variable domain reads DGGITQSPKYLFRKEGQNVTLSCEQNLNHDAMYWYRQDPGQGLRLIYYSQIVNDFQKGDIAEGYSVSREKKESFPLTVTSAQKNPTAFYLCASSMLGQGTNEQFFGPGTRLTVL.

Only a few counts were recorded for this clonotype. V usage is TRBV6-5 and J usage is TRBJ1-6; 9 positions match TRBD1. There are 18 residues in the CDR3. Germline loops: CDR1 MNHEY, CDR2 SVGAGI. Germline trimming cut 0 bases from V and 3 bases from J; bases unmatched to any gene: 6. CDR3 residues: CASSYSGTGRNYNSPLHF. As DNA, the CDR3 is TGTGCCAGCAGTTACTCCGGGACAGGGAGGAACTATAATTCACCCCTCCACTTT.

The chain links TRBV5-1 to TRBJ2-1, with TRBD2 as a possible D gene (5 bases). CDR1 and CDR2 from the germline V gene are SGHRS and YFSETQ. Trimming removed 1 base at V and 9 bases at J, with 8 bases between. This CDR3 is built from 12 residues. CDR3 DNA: TGCGCCAGCAGCTTGAACGAGGGTGAGCAGTTCTTC. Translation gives CASSLNEGEQFF. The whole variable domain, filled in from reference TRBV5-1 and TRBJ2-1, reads KAGVTQTPRYLIKTRGQQVTLSCSPISGHRSVSWYQQTPGQGLQFLFEYFSETQRNKGNFPGRFSGRQFSNSRSEMNVSTLELGDSALYLCASSLNEGEQFFGPGTRLTVL.